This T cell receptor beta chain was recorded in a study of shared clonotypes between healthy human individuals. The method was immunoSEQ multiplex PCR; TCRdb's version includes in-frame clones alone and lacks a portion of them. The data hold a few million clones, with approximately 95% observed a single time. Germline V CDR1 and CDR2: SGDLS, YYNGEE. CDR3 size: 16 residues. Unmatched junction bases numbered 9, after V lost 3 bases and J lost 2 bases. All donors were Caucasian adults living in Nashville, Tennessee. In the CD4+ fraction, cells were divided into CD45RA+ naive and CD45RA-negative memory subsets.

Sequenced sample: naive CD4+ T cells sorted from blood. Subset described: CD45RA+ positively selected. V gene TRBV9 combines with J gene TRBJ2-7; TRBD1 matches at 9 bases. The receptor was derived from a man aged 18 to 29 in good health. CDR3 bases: TGTGCCAGCAGCGCCGGGGTGGGGACAGGGACCTACGAGCAGTACTTC. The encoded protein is CASSAGVGTGTYEQYF.